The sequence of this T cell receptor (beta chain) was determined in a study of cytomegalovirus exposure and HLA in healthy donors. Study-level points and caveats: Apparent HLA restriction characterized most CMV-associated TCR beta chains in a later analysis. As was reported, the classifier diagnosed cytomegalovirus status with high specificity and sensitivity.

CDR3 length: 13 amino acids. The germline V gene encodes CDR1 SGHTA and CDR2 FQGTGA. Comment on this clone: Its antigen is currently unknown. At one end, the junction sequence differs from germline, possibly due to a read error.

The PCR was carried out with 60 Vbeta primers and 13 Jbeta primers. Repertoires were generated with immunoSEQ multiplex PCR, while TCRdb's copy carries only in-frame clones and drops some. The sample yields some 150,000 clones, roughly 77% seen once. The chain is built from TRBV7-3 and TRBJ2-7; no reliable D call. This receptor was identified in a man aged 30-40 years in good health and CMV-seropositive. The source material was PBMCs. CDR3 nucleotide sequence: TGTGCCAGCAGCCCGTACTCCTCCTCCGAGCAGTACTTC. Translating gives CASSPYSSSEQYF.